What follows are 28 T cell receptor beta chains derived from one specimen sequenced in a study of blood T cell repertoires in COVID-19. Assay used: immunoSEQ multiplex PCR; TCRdb lists only in-frame clones, some missing. The sample gives some 140,000 clones, roughly 84% of which show up once; 4.5% to 7% is in the top ten. The specimen was PBMCs or T cells enriched from blood (not recorded which). Source of these receptors: a man aged 40-50 years with acute COVID-19.

This chain joins TRBV10-1 and TRBJ2-7, with D perhaps TRBD1 (7 bases). Per germline, CDR1 WNHNN and CDR2 SYGVQD (reference sequence). V gave up 2 bases and J gave up 6 bases, with 17 bases separating them. There are 15 residues in the CDR3. This chain's CDR3 is CASSESGGGFAEQYF. DNA for the CDR3: TGCGCCAGCAGTGAGAGCGGAGGGGGCTTTGCCGAGCAGTACTTC.

Written as DNA, the CDR3 is TGTGCCAGCAGTTACCAGGGGGTCATAGGGGAGACCCAGTACTTC. It translates to CASSYQGVIGETQYF. This chain uses TRBV6-5 with TRBJ2-5; TRBD1 aligns across 7 bases. The germline CDR1 and CDR2 sequences are MNHEY and SVGAGI. The CDR3 has 15 residues. V was pared by 2 bases and J by 5 bases, with 8 bases of the junction left unmatched.

The J gene is TRBJ2-1, the V gene TRBV20-1, with a possible D match to TRBD1 (5 bases). Trimming removed 7 bases from V and 2 bases from J, with 6 bases in between. Germline lookup yields CDR1 DFQATT and CDR2 SNEGSKA (reference sequence). This CDR3 has 11 residues. In DNA, the CDR3 is TGCAGTGTAGGGGCCTACAATGAGCAGTTCTTC. It translates to CSVGAYNEQFF.

This sequence joins TRBV19 and TRBJ2-1; 8 bases are a match to TRBD2. Trimming cost V 5 bases and J 4 bases; bases outside gene matches: 16. This CDR3 has 18 amino acids. CDR1 is LNHDA, CDR2 SQIVND, per germline (reference sequence). CDR3 coding DNA: TGTGCCAGTAGTCCCGGCGGAGGTAGCGGGACCCTATACAATGAGCAGTTCTTC. It codes for CASSPGGGSGTLYNEQFF.

The V gene is TRBV9, the J gene TRBJ2-2, with D possibly matching TRBD2 (7 bases). The CDR3 has 17 amino acids. The V end was cut by 4 bases, the J end by 1 base, with 17 bases between. The germline gives CDR1 SGDLS, CDR2 YYNGEE. CDR3 DNA sequence: TGTGCCAGCAGCCTCCTGTCTAGGGGGGGGAACACCGGGGAGCTGTTTTTT. Translation: CASSLLSRGGNTGELFF.

This clone has only one observation. The chain's CDR3 is CASSEEIASETQYF. The CDR3 DNA follows: TGCGCCAGCAGTGAGGAAATAGCGTCGGAGACCCAGTACTTC. The rearrangement joins TRBV10-1 to TRBJ2-5; D may be TRBD2 (5 bases). CDR3 length: 14 residues. Germline V CDR1 and CDR2: WNHNN, SYGVQD (reference sequence). Trimming left V 2 bases short and J 5 bases short, with 12 bases between.

CDR3 protein: CASSLLAGDAGELFF. CDR3 DNA sequence: TGCGCCAGCAGCCTACTAGCGGGAGACGCCGGGGAGCTGTTTTTT. This sequence joins TRBV5-1 and TRBJ2-2; 11 nucleotides align to TRBD2. Looked up from germline, CDR1 is SGHRS and CDR2 is YFSETQ. The V and J ends lost 4 bases and 6 bases, in that order; junction bases with no gene match: 5. This CDR3 is built from 15 residues.

The chain joins TRBV7-2 to TRBJ2-5, with a possible D match to TRBD1 (6 bases). Trimming stripped 4 bases from V and 5 bases from J, with 17 bases between. The CDR3 contains 15 residues. CDR1 is SGHTA, CDR2 FQGNSA, per germline. Here the CDR3 reads CASSYLQGGIETQYF. In DNA, the CDR3 is TGTGCCAGCAGCTACCTACAGGGTGGGATCGAGACCCAGTACTTC.

This clone occurred a few times. The chain carries TRBV7-9 and TRBJ2-2; a weak D match, TRBD1 (5 bases). The CDR3 is made up of 12 amino acids. V gave up 4 bases and J gave up 6 bases, with 6 bases separating them. Germline V gene lookup returns CDR1 SEHNR and CDR2 FQNEAQ (reference sequence). The CDR3 reads CASSSGSGELFF. As DNA, the CDR3 is TGTGCCAGCAGCTCAGGGTCCGGGGAGCTGTTTTTT.

This clone was seen a few times. The CDR3 loop reads CAISDAAGGSYEQYF. CDR3 nucleotide sequence: TGTGCCATCAGTGATGCGGCGGGAGGGAGCTACGAGCAGTACTTC. The V call is TRBV10-3, the J call TRBJ2-7; TRBD2 matches at 9 bases. The germline CDR1 and CDR2 sequences are ENHRY and SYGVKD. V shed 3 bases, J shed 3 bases, and the junction held 6 bases outside the gene matches. The CDR3 totals 15 residues.

CDR3 in amino acids: CASSQDRDRGYEQYF. CDR3 bases: TGCGCCAGCAGCCAAGACCGGGACAGAGGCTACGAGCAGTACTTC. V and J are TRBV4-3 and TRBJ2-7; 7 bases align to TRBD1. With V trimmed by 0 bases and J by 3 bases, 5 bases remained unmatched. Germline V CDR1 and CDR2: LGHNA, YSLEER. The CDR3 is made up of 15 amino acids.

This chain connects TRBV21-1 to TRBJ2-7; TRBD2 is taken as the D call from the table, unchecked against the DNA. TRBV21-1 is a recognized pseudogene. The CDR3 length is 18 residues. The CDR3 loop is CASSPSDSSGSSGYEQYF. Here the CDR3 DNA reads TGTGCCAGCAGCCCATCAGATAGTAGCGGGAGTTCAGGATACGAGCAGTACTTC.

The rearrangement joins TRBV7-2 to TRBJ1-1, with D perhaps matching TRBD1 (5 bases). The CDR3 spans 17 residues. V lost 1 base and J 1 base, leaving 16 bases between the germline ends. Per germline, CDR1 SGHTA and CDR2 FQGNSA. CDR3 sequence (DNA): TGTGCCAGCAGCTTAGTCCAGGGCGCCCTTGGGAACACTGAAGCTTTCTTT. Amino acids: CASSLVQGALGNTEAFF.

This sequence joins TRBV7-2 and TRBJ1-5; 7 positions match TRBD1. Germline values: CDR1 SGHTA, CDR2 FQGNSA. After removal of 5 bases from V and 0 bases from J, the junction contained 4 bases not matched to a gene. There are 15 residues in the CDR3. CDR3 coding DNA: TGTGCCAGCAGCCTCACAGGGGATAGCAATCAGCCCCAGCATTTT. Its translation: CASSLTGDSNQPQHF.

The rearrangement links TRBV10-1 to TRBJ1-4; D unclear. The V gene's germline CDR1 is WNHNN and CDR2 SYGVQD (reference sequence). V gave up 0 bases and J gave up 5 bases, with 13 bases separating them. The CDR3 length is 16 residues. The CDR3 reads CASSESAGGVNEKLFF. The CDR3 region has the DNA TGCGCCAGCAGTGAGTCGGCCGGCGGCGTCAATGAAAAACTGTTTTTT.

This sequence joins TRBV9 and TRBJ2-1; TRBD1 matches 8 bases. Trimming at V came to 3 bases and at J to 0 bases, leaving 5 bases not matched to a gene. The germline gives CDR1 SGDLS, CDR2 YYNGEE. CDR3 length equals 16 residues. The CDR3 region is CASSGPGQDSYNEQFF. In DNA, the CDR3 is TGTGCCAGCAGCGGGCCGGGACAGGACTCCTACAATGAGCAGTTCTTC.

The chain carries TRBV3-1 (or the pseudogene TRBV3-2) and TRBJ1-1; D remains unclear. Trimming took 2 bases from V and 5 from J, leaving 18 bases between them. CDR1 and CDR2 from the germline V gene are LGHDT and YNNKEL (reference sequence). The CDR3 is made up of 16 amino acids. The DNA of the CDR3 is TGTGCCAGCAGCCAAATTCAGCACTGGGGAGGGACTGAAGCTTTCTTT. Translating gives CASSQIQHWGGTEAFF.

This clone was found once. V and J are TRBV2 and TRBJ2-1; D is perhaps TRBD2 (6 bases). V dropped 9 bases and J dropped 0 bases, with 12 bases sitting between them. Per the germline V gene, CDR1 is SNHLY and CDR2 is FYNNEI. The CDR3 contains 14 residues. The CDR3 here is CASGGSSSYNEQFF. DNA of the CDR3: TGTGCCAGTGGAGGGAGCAGCTCCTACAATGAGCAGTTCTTC.

The V and J genes are TRBV4-2 and TRBJ2-4; 7 nucleotides align to TRBD1. V was clipped by 0 bases and J by 7 bases; unmatched bases: 3. The CDR3 sequence is 14 residues long. Germline V gene lookup returns CDR1 LGHNA and CDR2 YNFKEQ. CDR3 coding DNA: TGTGCCAGCAGCCAAGACGGCAGGGGGAACATTCAGTACTTC. Amino acid sequence: CASSQDGRGNIQYF.

The chain combines TRBV21-1 with TRBJ1-3; TRBD1, the table's D call, lacks a check against the DNA. TRBV21-1 is annotated as a pseudogene. There are 17 residues in the CDR3. CDR3 sequence (DNA): TGTGCCAGCAGCAAAGTTACGGACAGGGGGCTGGGAAACACCATATATTTT. As protein: CASSKVTDRGLGNTIYF.

This rearrangement joins TRBV5-1 to TRBJ1-1; D is undetermined. The germline gives CDR1 SGHRS, CDR2 YFSETQ. Trimming left V 0 bases short and J 0 bases short, with 12 bases between. This CDR3 is 16 amino acids long. The CDR3 loop reads CASSLAPGTMNTEAFF. CDR3 DNA: TGCGCCAGCAGCTTGGCTCCCGGTACCATGAACACTGAAGCTTTCTTT.

The J gene is TRBJ2-1, the V gene TRBV5-1, with TRBD1 identical over 9 bases. Trimming removed 2 bases from V and 8 bases from J; junction bases left unmatched: 8. Germline CDR1 is SGHRS and CDR2 is YFSETQ. The CDR3 consists of 15 residues. The DNA for the CDR3 is TGCGCCAGCAGCTTATCCGGGACAGGGATTGATGAGCAGTTCTTC. Encoded protein: CASSLSGTGIDEQFF.

The V call is TRBV4-2, the J call TRBJ1-3, with D uncertain. This CDR3 comprises 13 residues. Germline loops: CDR1 LGHNA, CDR2 YNFKEQ. The V end lost 10 bases, the J end lost 2 bases, and 12 bases lay between the germline ends. The CDR3 is CATGVEAGNTIYF. The CDR3 nucleotides read TGTGCCACCGGGGTGGAAGCTGGAAACACCATATATTTT.

The V gene is TRBV9, the J gene TRBJ1-1, with a weak D call TRBD1 (6 bases). V lost 4 bases and J lost 3, with 13 bases in between. The CDR3 is 14 amino acids. Germline V gene lookup returns CDR1 SGDLS and CDR2 YYNGEE. The CDR3 is CASSLQGRDTEAFF. CDR3 in DNA: TGTGCCAGCAGCCTACAGGGAAGGGACACTGAAGCTTTCTTT.

In this sample, this clone turned up once. The V and J genes are TRBV2 and TRBJ2-3; 7 bases map to TRBD2. The CDR3 has 15 amino acids. The J segment lost 1 base and the V segment lost 6 bases, leaving 7 bases of the junction unmatched. Germline CDR1 SNHLY, CDR2 FYNNEI. The CDR3 DNA reads TGTGCCAGCAGAGAAAGTACTAGCGGCACAGATACGCAGTATTTT. Residues: CASRESTSGTDTQYF.

The rearrangement joins TRBV27 to TRBJ1-6, with a possible D match to TRBD1 (5 bases). This CDR3 spans 14 amino acids. V shed 3 bases and J shed 9 bases, with 12 bases lying between them. Germline CDR1 MNHEY, CDR2 SMNVEV (reference sequence). CDR3 sequence reads: CASSFTGAVSPLHF. The CDR3 DNA reads TGTGCCAGCAGTTTTACAGGAGCCGTTTCACCCCTCCACTTT.

This chain joins TRBV7-8 and TRBJ1-1; 7 bases fit TRBD1. CDR3 length: 13 amino acids. CDR1 is SGHVS and CDR2 is FQNEAQ in the germline V gene. The V gene end was trimmed by 7 bases and the J gene end by 0 bases; junction bases not matched to a gene: 2. CDR3 sequence reads: CASKDRLNTEAFF. The CDR3 DNA is TGTGCCAGCAAGGACAGGCTGAACACTGAAGCTTTCTTT.

This sequence joins TRBV7-9 and TRBJ2-1, with 13 bases identical to TRBD2. V was pared by 5 bases and J by 6 bases, with 7 bases of the junction left unmatched. Germline V gene sequence: CDR1 SEHNR, CDR2 FQNEAQ (reference sequence). This CDR3 is built from 16 residues. The CDR3 is CASSTRTSGRGNEQFF. CDR3 DNA: TGTGCCAGCAGCACCCGGACTAGCGGGAGAGGCAATGAGCAGTTCTTC.